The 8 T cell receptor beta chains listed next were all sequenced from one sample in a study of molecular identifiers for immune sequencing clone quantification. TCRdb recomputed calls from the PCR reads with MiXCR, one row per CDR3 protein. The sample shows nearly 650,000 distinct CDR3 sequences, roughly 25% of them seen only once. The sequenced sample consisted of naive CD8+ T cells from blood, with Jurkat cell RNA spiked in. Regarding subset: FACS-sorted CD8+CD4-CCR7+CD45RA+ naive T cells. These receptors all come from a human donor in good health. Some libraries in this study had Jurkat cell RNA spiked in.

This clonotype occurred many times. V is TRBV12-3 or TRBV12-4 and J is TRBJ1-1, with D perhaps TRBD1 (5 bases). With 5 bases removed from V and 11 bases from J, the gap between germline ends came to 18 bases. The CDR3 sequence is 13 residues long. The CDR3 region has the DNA TGTGCCAGCAGTCACAGGTCCGGTAGTAAGGCTTTCTTT. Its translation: CASSHRSGSKAFF.

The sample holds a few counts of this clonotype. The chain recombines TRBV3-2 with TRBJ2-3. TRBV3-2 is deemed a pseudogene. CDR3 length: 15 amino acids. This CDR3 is CASSQDQPNTDTQYF. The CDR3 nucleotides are TGTGCCAGCAGCCAAGATCAACCGAACACAGATACGCAGTATTTT.

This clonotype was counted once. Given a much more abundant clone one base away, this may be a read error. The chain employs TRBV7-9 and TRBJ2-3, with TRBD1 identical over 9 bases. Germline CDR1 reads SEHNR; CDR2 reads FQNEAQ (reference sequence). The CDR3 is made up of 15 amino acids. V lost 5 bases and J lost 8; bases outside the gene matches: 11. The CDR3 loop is CASSQGDREPATQYF. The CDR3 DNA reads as TGTGCCAGCAGCCAGGGGGACAGGGAACCAGCTACGCAGTATTTT.

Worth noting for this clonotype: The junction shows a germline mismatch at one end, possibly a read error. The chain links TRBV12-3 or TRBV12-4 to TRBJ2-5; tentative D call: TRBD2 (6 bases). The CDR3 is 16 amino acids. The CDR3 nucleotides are TGTGCCAGCAGTTTAAGCCCCCTAGCGCCCCAAGAGCCCCAGTACTTC. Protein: CASSLSPLAPQEPQYF.

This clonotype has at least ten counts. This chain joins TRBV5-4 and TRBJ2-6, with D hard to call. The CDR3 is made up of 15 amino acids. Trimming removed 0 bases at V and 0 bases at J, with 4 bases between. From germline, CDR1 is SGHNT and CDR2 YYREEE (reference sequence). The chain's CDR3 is CASSLASSGANVLTF. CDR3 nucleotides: TGTGCCAGCAGCTTGGCGTCCTCTGGGGCCAACGTCCTGACTTTC.

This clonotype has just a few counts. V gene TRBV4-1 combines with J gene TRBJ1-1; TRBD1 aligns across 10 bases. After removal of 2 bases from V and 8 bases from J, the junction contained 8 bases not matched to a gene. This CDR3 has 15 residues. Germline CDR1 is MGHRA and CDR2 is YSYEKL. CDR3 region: CASSQKTGGQGEAFF. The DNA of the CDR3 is TGCGCCAGCAGCCAAAAGACAGGGGGCCAGGGGGAAGCTTTCTTT.

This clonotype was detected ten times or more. CDR3 region: CASSLGGYTLTDTQYF. In DNA form, the CDR3 reads TGTGCCAGCAGCTTAGGGGGTTATACCCTCACAGATACGCAGTATTTT. This chain joins TRBV11-2 and TRBJ2-3; D not certain. The ends were cut back, 1 base at V and 2 bases at J, with 13 bases in the middle. The germline gives CDR1 SGHAT, CDR2 FQNNGV. This CDR3 contains 16 residues.

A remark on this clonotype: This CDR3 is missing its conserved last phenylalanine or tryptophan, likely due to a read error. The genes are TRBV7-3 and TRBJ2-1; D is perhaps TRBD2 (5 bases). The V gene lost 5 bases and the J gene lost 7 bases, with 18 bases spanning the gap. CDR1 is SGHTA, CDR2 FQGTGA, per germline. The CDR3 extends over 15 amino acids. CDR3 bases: TGTGCCAGCAGCCTAGGGAGAAATACAGAGAATGAGCAGTTCTCC. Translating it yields CASSLGRNTENEQFS.